These 32 T cell receptor beta chains share one sample of origin, sequenced in a study of CD8+ T cells in alopecia areata (dated by TCRdb to 2017 to 2018). The library was obtained by the immunoSEQ multiplex PCR assay. RNA was extracted from all samples and reverse transcribed into cDNA as template for TCR sequencing. TCRdb took this table from immuneACCESS and kept in-frame rearrangements with V and J called. Such tables lack part of the clones; where checked against another copy, unresolved V genes explain under half of the gap, and the rest is unexplained. The sample records tens of thousands of clones, around 45% of which are singletons. Around 21% of the sample rests with the top ten. This specimen's treatment or condition label, per the study, means: oral pan-JAK inhibitor, 5-10 mg twice daily. The starting material was CD8+ T cells sorted from blood, obtained between weeks 36 and 40, from a patient treated with tofacitinib. All receptors derive from a human donor with alopecia areata.

This rearrangement joins TRBV4-2 to TRBJ1-1; weak D call: TRBD1 (6 bases). V was shortened by 4 bases and J by 10 bases, with 19 bases between the two germline ends. The CDR3 extends over 14 amino acids. Germline V gene lookup returns CDR1 LGHNA and CDR2 YNFKEQ. CDR3 loop: CASSPRGHGGVAFF. The CDR3 region has the DNA TGTGCCAGCAGCCCGCGGGGGCATGGGGGGGTAGCTTTCTTT.

The chain joins TRBV2 to TRBJ2-7; 12 nucleotides agree with TRBD1. The CDR3 consists of 15 residues. V was clipped by 8 bases and J by 7 bases; unmatched bases: 12. CDR1 SNHLY and CDR2 FYNNEI come from the germline V gene. The chain's CDR3 is CASLGRDRGRQEQYF. The CDR3 bases are TGTGCCAGCCTGGGAAGGGACAGGGGGCGCCAAGAGCAGTACTTC. The whole variable domain, filled in from reference TRBV2 and TRBJ2-7, reads EPEVTQTPSHQVTQMGQEVILRCVPISNHLYFYWYRQILGQKVEFLVSFYNNEISEKSEIFDDQFSVERPDGSNFTLKIRSTKLEDSAMYFCASLGRDRGRQEQYFGPGTRLTVT.

The CDR3 DNA reads TGCAGCGTTCCGGGACAGGGGGCGAGGGAGCAGTACTTC. It is translated as CSVPGQGAREQYF. This rearrangement joins TRBV29-1 to TRBJ2-7; TRBD1 matches 12 bases. The CDR3 is 13 amino acids. Germline trimming cut 5 bases from V and 7 bases from J; bases unmatched to any gene: 6. CDR1 is SQVTM and CDR2 is ANQGSEA in the germline V gene.

The rearrangement uses TRBV15 and TRBJ2-7; no definite D call. Germline V CDR1 and CDR2: LNHNV, YYDKDF (reference sequence). The CDR3 is 15 residues long. The germline V and J ends were trimmed by 0 bases and 1 base, with 10 bases remaining between them. CDR3 DNA: TGTGCCACCAGCAGAGATCAGGCTAGTTCCTACGAGCAGTACTTC. Encoded protein: CATSRDQASSYEQYF.

The table lists this clone with many counts. V and J are TRBV7-3 and TRBJ2-7; the D is unclear. The CDR3 runs to 13 residues. Germline assignment: CDR1 SGHTA and CDR2 FQGTGA. The V gene lost 2 bases and the J gene lost 2 bases, with 7 bases spanning the gap. In DNA form, the CDR3 reads TGTGCCAGCAGCTTAGACCGAGCCTACGAGCAGTACTTC. This gives the protein CASSLDRAYEQYF.

Only a few counts were recorded for this clone. The chain links TRBV7-2 to TRBJ2-7; 8 bases are a match to TRBD1. From germline, CDR1 is SGHTA and CDR2 FQGNSA. The length of the CDR3 is 14 residues. Unmatched junction bases numbered 5, after V lost 5 bases and J lost 2 bases. The CDR3 nucleotides are TGTGCCAGCAGCACCCAGGGGGCTGCCTACGAGCAGTACTTC. Translated: CASSTQGAAYEQYF.

This clone has only a few counts. The chain links TRBV29-1 to TRBJ2-1; 7 bases map to TRBD1. V shed 8 bases, J shed 2 bases, and the junction held 6 bases outside the gene matches. CDR1 is SQVTM and CDR2 is ANQGSEA in the germline V gene. The CDR3 has 13 residues. The CDR3 nucleotides are TGCAGCCAAAACAGGGGTCCCTACAATGAGCAGTTCTTC. Translating gives CSQNRGPYNEQFF.

The V gene is TRBV29-1, the J gene TRBJ2-1, with D perhaps TRBD2 (6 bases). V was clipped by 7 bases and J by 0 bases, with 16 bases between them. Germline V gene data show CDR1 as SQVTM and CDR2 as ANQGSEA. The CDR3 is 15 amino acids. The CDR3 nucleotides read TGCAGCGGGGGGAGGTTAGGTAGCTCCTACAATGAGCAGTTCTTC. Protein sequence: CSGGRLGSSYNEQFF.

The V gene is TRBV4-1, the J gene TRBJ1-1, with 7 bases fitting TRBD1. V was pared by 4 bases and J by 4 bases, with 9 bases of the junction left unmatched. CDR1 MGHRA and CDR2 YSYEKL come from the germline V gene. This CDR3 is 15 amino acids long. CDR3 in DNA: TGCGCCAGCAGCCGCACGACAGGGAGGGGCACTGAAGCTTTCTTT. It is translated as CASSRTTGRGTEAFF.

This clone was counted between two and nine times. Other DNA sequences within the sample encode an identical CDR3. This sequence joins TRBV29-1 and TRBJ2-5; no definite D call. The germline gives CDR1 SQVTM, CDR2 ANQGSEA. Deletions cut 2 bases from V and 5 bases from J, with 3 bases between. The CDR3 consists of 10 residues. Here the CDR3 DNA reads TGCAGCGTTGAATTGGAGACCCAGTACTTC. Residues: CSVELETQYF.

This sequence joins TRBV7-8 and TRBJ2-7; D may be TRBD2 (6 bases). CDR1 SGHVS and CDR2 FQNEAQ come from the germline V gene. Trimming shortened V by 2 bases and J by 6 bases, and 17 bases separated the two germline ends. The CDR3 has 15 amino acids. CDR3 residues: CASSLSSAPGFEQYF. CDR3 nucleotides: TGTGCCAGCAGCTTATCTAGCGCCCCGGGTTTCGAGCAGTACTTC.

The V gene is TRBV9, the J gene TRBJ1-4; 9 nucleotides align to TRBD1. CDR1 and CDR2 (germline): SGDLS, YYNGEE. This CDR3 is 15 amino acids long. Trimming at V came to 0 bases and at J to 5 bases, leaving 2 bases not matched to a gene. CDR3 region: CASSVAGTGNEKLFF. The CDR3 bases are TGTGCCAGCAGCGTAGCCGGGACAGGGAATGAAAAACTGTTTTTT.

This rearrangement joins TRBV9 to TRBJ2-5; D might be TRBD2 (6 bases). The length of the CDR3 is 14 residues. Trimming removed 0 bases at V and 1 base at J, with 7 bases between. The germline V gene has CDR1 SGDLS and CDR2 YYNGEE. CDR3 region: CASSVGLVQETQYF. CDR3 DNA: TGTGCCAGCAGCGTAGGACTAGTCCAAGAGACCCAGTACTTC. Combining the CDR3 with reference TRBV9 and TRBJ2-5 gives the whole variable domain DSGVTQTPKHLITATGQRVTLRCSPRSGDLSVYWYQQSLDQGLQFLIQYYNGEERAKGNILERFSAQQFPDLHSELNLSSLELGDSALYFCASSVGLVQETQYFGPGTRLLVL.

The V and J genes are TRBV7-9 and TRBJ2-1, with 11 bases lining up with TRBD2. Germline loops: CDR1 SEHNR, CDR2 FQNEAQ (reference sequence). The CDR3 is 15 amino acids. V trimming: 3 bases; J trimming: 9 bases; junction bases outside the gene matches: 7. The CDR3 sequence: CASSFTSGRNREQFF. Here the CDR3 DNA reads TGTGCCAGCAGCTTTACTAGCGGGAGAAACCGTGAGCAGTTCTTC.

This chain joins TRBV30 and TRBJ2-5; either TRBD1 or TRBD2 may supply D (6 bases each). V was shortened by 1 base and J by 2 bases, with 11 bases between the two germline ends. CDR3 length: 14 amino acids. Germline assignment: CDR1 GTSNPN and CDR2 SVGIG (reference sequence). CDR3 nucleotides: TGTGCCTGGAGTGGGGGGGCAGGTCAAGAGACCCAGTACTTC. As protein: CAWSGGAGQETQYF.

J is TRBJ2-7 and V is TRBV29-1, with 8 bases aligning to TRBD2. The CDR3 is 13 amino acids. Looked up from germline, CDR1 is SQVTM and CDR2 is ANQGSEA. V lost 7 bases, J lost 0 bases, and 5 bases stayed unmatched. CDR3 DNA sequence: TGCAGCGCGGGGGGGGACAACTCCTACGAGCAGTACTTC. Translating it yields CSAGGDNSYEQYF.

This clone has a handful of counts. This rearrangement joins TRBV25-1 to TRBJ2-5; 9 bases agree with TRBD2. CDR3 length: 17 amino acids. Germline CDR1 MGHDK, CDR2 SYGVNS. With 2 bases clipped from V and 5 bases from J, the junction kept 12 bases outside the gene matches. DNA for the CDR3: TGTGCCAGCAGTGAAATTGGTGGGACTAGCATTCGGGAGACCCAGTACTTC. It specifies CASSEIGGTSIRETQYF.

The chain uses TRBV2 and TRBJ2-2; 9 bases fit TRBD1. This CDR3 region has 16 residues. The germline V gene has CDR1 SNHLY and CDR2 FYNNEI. V lost 9 bases, J lost 4 bases, and 12 bases stayed unmatched. The CDR3 DNA sequence: TGTGCCAGAGAGGGGGACAGGGTGGTTTGCACCGGGGAGCTGTTTTTT. The encoded protein is CAREGDRVVCTGELFF. Complete variable domain (other parts from reference TRBV2 and TRBJ2-2): EPEVTQTPSHQVTQMGQEVILRCVPISNHLYFYWYRQILGQKVEFLVSFYNNEISEKSEIFDDQFSVERPDGSNFTLKIRSTKLEDSAMYFCAREGDRVVCTGELFFGEGSRLTVL.

This clone was seen only a few times. The gene calls are TRBV9 and TRBJ2-3; 7 bases map to TRBD2. Germline trimming cut 0 bases from V and 1 base from J; bases unmatched to any gene: 5. The CDR3 consists of 16 residues. CDR1 and CDR2 from the germline V gene are SGDLS and YYNGEE. The DNA of the CDR3 is TGTGCCAGCAGCGTAGAGGCTAGCGGAGGCACAGATACGCAGTATTTT. This translates into CASSVEASGGTDTQYF.

The chain's CDR3 is CASSHRGGNTGELFF. In nucleotides, the CDR3 is TGTGCCAGCAGCCACAGGGGGGGAAACACCGGGGAGCTGTTTTTT. This sequence joins TRBV2 and TRBJ2-2; tentative D call: TRBD1 (8 bases). The CDR3 extends over 15 amino acids. Germline-derived CDR1 and CDR2 are SNHLY and FYNNEI. V was clipped by 6 bases and J by 2 bases, with 13 bases between them.

On this clone: The same CDR3 can be traced to other DNA sequences in this sample. This rearrangement joins TRBV4-1 to TRBJ1-5; D uncertain. The CDR3 covers 14 residues. Germline loops: CDR1 MGHRA, CDR2 YSYEKL. V was cut by 1 base and J by 4 bases, with 8 bases left in between. CDR3 protein: CASSQVKGNQPQHF. The CDR3 coding sequence is TGCGCCAGCAGCCAAGTTAAGGGAAATCAGCCCCAGCATTTT.

This clone was observed a few times. The chain joins TRBV4-2 to TRBJ1-1; D gene unclear. Per the germline V gene, CDR1 is LGHNA and CDR2 is YNFKEQ. The CDR3 sequence is 17 residues long. Trimming took 0 bases from V and 1 from J, leaving 15 bases between them. CDR3 sequence: CASSQDRSEDRNTEAFF. The CDR3, as DNA: TGTGCCAGCAGCCAAGATCGCTCCGAGGATCGGAACACTGAAGCTTTCTTT.

The J gene is TRBJ2-1, the V gene TRBV5-1; 7 bases agree with TRBD2. The V segment lost 2 bases and the J segment 0 bases; nucleotides outside the gene matches: 5. There are 16 residues in the CDR3. Germline V gene data show CDR1 as SGHRS and CDR2 as YFSETQ. The CDR3 protein is CASSFFGGSSYNEQFF. CDR3 DNA sequence: TGCGCCAGCAGCTTCTTTGGCGGGAGCTCCTACAATGAGCAGTTCTTC.

In this sample, this clone turned up a few times. The CDR3 region has the DNA TGTGCCAGCAGTGAAGGCCAGACGAATCAGCCCCAGCATTTT. Its protein product is CASSEGQTNQPQHF. The chain carries TRBV2 and TRBJ1-5; D not resolved. The CDR3 is made up of 14 amino acids. V dropped 1 base and J dropped 4 bases, with 8 bases sitting between them. From germline, CDR1 is SNHLY and CDR2 FYNNEI.

The chain recombines TRBV30 with TRBJ1-1; the match to TRBD1 covers 10 bases. Germline V gene lookup returns CDR1 GTSNPN and CDR2 SVGIG (reference sequence). The junction had 7 bases not matched to a gene; V was cut back by 2 bases and J by 10 bases. The CDR3 extends over 13 amino acids. CDR3 DNA sequence: TGTGCCTGGAGTCCCGGGACAGGGGCCGGAGCTTTCTTT. Its protein product is CAWSPGTGAGAFF.

The genes are TRBV5-1 and TRBJ2-7; the D is unclear. The length of the CDR3 is 14 residues. V was shortened by 0 bases and J by 3 bases, with 10 bases between the two germline ends. The germline V gene encodes CDR1 SGHRS and CDR2 YFSETQ. The CDR3 loop reads CASSLGVSRYEQYF. The CDR3 bases are TGCGCCAGCAGCTTGGGGGTCAGCCGCTACGAGCAGTACTTC.

This rearrangement joins TRBV29-1 to TRBJ1-1; no firm D call. Trimming removed 0 bases at V and 10 bases at J, with 12 bases between. CDR3 length: 12 amino acids. Germline V gene sequence: CDR1 SQVTM, CDR2 ANQGSEA. The CDR3 nucleotides read TGCAGCGTTGAAGAGACACCCGGCGGAGCTTTCTTT. Protein product: CSVEETPGGAFF.

The chain links TRBV7-9 to TRBJ1-1; TRBD1 might be the D (6 bases). This CDR3 comprises 17 residues. The V end lost 4 bases, the J end lost 0 bases, and 18 bases lay between the germline ends. Germline V gives CDR1 SEHNR, CDR2 FQNEAQ (reference sequence). CDR3 sequence: CASSSNRVGPMNTEAFF. The CDR3 DNA is TGTGCCAGCAGCTCAAACAGGGTAGGTCCCATGAACACTGAAGCTTTCTTT.

The chain is built from TRBV19 and TRBJ2-7; tentative D call: TRBD1 (5 bases). CDR1 LNHDA and CDR2 SQIVND come from the germline V gene (reference sequence). Trimming stripped 3 bases from V and 3 bases from J, with 12 bases between. There are 14 residues in the CDR3. The chain's CDR3 is CASSIGQANYEQYF. CDR3 in DNA: TGTGCCAGTAGTATTGGACAAGCAAACTACGAGCAGTACTTC.

This clone turned up a few times. The V gene is TRBV6-5, the J gene TRBJ1-2; D is unresolved. V lost 5 bases and J lost 5, with 12 bases in between. The germline V gene encodes CDR1 MNHEY and CDR2 SVGAGI. This CDR3 region has 13 residues. The CDR3, as DNA: TGTGCCAGCAGTCTAGGACTGAAGTATGGCTACACCTTC. Translated: CASSLGLKYGYTF.

This rearrangement joins TRBV9 to TRBJ2-1, with D hard to call. Trimming pared 0 bases from V and 5 bases from J, leaving 6 bases between. Germline lookup yields CDR1 SGDLS and CDR2 YYNGEE. There are 13 residues in the CDR3. The CDR3 loop reads CASSVGSNNEQFF. The CDR3 DNA is TGTGCCAGCAGCGTAGGTTCAAACAATGAGCAGTTCTTC.

The chain links TRBV30 to TRBJ2-7; a weak D match, TRBD1 (6 bases). The CDR3 has 13 amino acids. CDR1 is GTSNPN and CDR2 is SVGIG in the germline V gene (reference sequence). Trimming left V 5 bases short and J 3 bases short, with 14 bases between. The DNA for the CDR3 is TGTGCCTGGGACCCTGGACAGAACTACGAGCAGTACTTC. It yields the protein CAWDPGQNYEQYF.